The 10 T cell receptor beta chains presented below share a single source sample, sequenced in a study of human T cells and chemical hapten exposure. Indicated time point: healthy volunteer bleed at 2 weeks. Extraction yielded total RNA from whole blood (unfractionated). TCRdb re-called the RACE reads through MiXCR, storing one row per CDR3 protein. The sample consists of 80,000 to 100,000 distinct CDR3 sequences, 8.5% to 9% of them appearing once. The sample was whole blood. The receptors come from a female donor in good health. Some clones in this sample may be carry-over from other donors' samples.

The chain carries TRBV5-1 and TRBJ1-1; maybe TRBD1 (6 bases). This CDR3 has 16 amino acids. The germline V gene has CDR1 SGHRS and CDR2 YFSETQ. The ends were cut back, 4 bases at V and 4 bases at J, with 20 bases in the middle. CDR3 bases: TGCGCCAGCAGCCCCCGGGGTGGGGGCCGAGGCACTGAAGCTTTCTTT. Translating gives CASSPRGGGRGTEAFF.

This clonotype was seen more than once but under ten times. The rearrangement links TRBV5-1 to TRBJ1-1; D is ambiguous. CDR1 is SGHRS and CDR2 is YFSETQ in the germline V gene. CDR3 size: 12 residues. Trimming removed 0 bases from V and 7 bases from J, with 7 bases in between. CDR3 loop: CASSLGGIEAFF. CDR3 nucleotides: TGCGCCAGCAGCTTGGGCGGGATTGAAGCTTTCTTT.

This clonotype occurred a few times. The CDR3 DNA follows: TGTGCCAGCAGTCCCGGACAGGGCCACGAGCAGTACTTC. Amino acid sequence: CASSPGQGHEQYF. The V gene is TRBV27, the J gene TRBJ2-7; 8 bases map to TRBD1. The CDR3 is made up of 13 amino acids. The germline CDR1 and CDR2 sequences are MNHEY and SMNVEV (reference sequence). J was trimmed by 5 bases and V by 5 bases; bases with no gene match: 5.

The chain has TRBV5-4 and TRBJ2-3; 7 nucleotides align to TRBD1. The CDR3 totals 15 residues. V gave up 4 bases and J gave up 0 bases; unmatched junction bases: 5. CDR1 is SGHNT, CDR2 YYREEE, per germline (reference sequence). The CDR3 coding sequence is TGTGCCAGCAGCCATAGGGGGCAGAGCACAGATACGCAGTATTTT. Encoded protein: CASSHRGQSTDTQYF.

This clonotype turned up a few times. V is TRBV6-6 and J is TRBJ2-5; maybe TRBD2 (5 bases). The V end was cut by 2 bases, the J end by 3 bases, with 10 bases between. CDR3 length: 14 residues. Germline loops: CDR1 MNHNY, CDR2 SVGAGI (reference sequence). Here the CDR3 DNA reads TGTGCCAGCAGTTACGGGTGGGGAGAAGAGACCCAGTACTTC. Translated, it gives CASSYGWGEETQYF.

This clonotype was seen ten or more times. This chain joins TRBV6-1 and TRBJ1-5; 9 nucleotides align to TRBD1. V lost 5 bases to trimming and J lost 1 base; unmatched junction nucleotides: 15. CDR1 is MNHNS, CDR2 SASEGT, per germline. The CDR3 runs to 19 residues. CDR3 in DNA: TGTGCCAGCAGTTACCCGGGACAGGGCCTAAAAGGAAGCAATCAGCCCCAGCATTTT. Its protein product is CASSYPGQGLKGSNQPQHF.

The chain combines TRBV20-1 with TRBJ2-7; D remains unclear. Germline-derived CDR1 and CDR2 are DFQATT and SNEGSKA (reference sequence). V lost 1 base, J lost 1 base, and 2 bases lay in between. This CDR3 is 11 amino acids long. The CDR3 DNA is TGCAGTGCTAGAGTGTCCTACGAGCAGTACTTC. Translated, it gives CSARVSYEQYF.

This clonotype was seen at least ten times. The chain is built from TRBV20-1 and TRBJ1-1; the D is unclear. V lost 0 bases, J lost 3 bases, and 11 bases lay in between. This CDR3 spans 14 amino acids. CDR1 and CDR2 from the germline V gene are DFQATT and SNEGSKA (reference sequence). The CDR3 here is CSAREPNRDTEAFF. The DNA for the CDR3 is TGCAGTGCTAGAGAGCCGAATCGGGACACTGAAGCTTTCTTT.

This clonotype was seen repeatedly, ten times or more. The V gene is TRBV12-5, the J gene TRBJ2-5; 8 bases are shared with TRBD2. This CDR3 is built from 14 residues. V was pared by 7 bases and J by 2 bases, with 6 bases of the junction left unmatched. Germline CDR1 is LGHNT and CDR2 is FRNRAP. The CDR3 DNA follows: TGTGCTAGTGCCCAAATAGCGGGGCAAGAGACCCAGTACTTC. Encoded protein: CASAQIAGQETQYF. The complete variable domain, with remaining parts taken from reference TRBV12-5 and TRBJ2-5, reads DARVTQTPRHKVTEMGQEVTMRCQPILGHNTVFWYRQTMMQGLELLAYFRNRAPLDDSGMPKDRFSAEMPDATLATLKIQPSEPRDSAVYFCASAQIAGQETQYFGPGTRLLVL.

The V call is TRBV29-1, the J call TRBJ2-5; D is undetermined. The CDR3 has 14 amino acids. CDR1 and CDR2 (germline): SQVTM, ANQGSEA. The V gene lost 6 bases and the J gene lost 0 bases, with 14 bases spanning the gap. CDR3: CSVEPAVHQETQYF. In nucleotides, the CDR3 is TGCAGCGTCGAACCCGCTGTGCACCAAGAGACCCAGTACTTC.